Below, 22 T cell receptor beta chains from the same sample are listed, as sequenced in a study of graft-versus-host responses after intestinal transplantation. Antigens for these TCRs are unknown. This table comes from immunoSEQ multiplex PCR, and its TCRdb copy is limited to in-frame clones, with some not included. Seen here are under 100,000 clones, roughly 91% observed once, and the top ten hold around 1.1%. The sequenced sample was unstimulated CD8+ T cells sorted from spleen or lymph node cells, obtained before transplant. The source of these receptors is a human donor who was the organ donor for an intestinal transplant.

The CDR3 spells CASSPAGAGSGGPYNEQFF. For the CDR3, the DNA is TGCGCCAGCAGCCCGGCAGGGGCTGGTAGCGGGGGGCCTTACAATGAGCAGTTCTTC. The V and J genes are TRBV5-1 and TRBJ2-1; 10 bases match TRBD2. V trimming: 4 bases; J trimming: 4 bases; junction bases outside the gene matches: 17. The CDR3 consists of 19 residues. The germline gives CDR1 SGHRS, CDR2 YFSETQ.

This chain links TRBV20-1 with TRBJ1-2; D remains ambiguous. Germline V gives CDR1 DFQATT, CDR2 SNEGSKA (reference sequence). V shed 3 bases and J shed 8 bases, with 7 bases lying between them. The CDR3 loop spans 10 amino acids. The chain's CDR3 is CSARSRGYTF. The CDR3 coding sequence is TGCAGTGCTAGGTCGAGAGGCTACACCTTC.

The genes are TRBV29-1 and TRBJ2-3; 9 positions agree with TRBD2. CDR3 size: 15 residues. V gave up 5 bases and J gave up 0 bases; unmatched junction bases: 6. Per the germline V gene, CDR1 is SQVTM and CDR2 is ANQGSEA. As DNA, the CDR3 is TGCAGCGTTACGACTAGCGGCCCTAGCACAGATACGCAGTATTTT. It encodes CSVTTSGPSTDTQYF.

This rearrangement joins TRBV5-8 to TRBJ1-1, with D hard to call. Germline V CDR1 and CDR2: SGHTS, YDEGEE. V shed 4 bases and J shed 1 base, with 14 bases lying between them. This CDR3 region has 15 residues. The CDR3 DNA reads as TGTGCCAGCAGCGAGGCTCGGCCAGAGAACACTGAAGCTTTCTTT. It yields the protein CASSEARPENTEAFF. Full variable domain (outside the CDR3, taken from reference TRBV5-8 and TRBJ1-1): EAGVTQSPTHLIKTRGQQATLRCSPISGHTSVYWYQQALGLGLQFLLWYDEGEERNRGNFPPRFSGRQFPNYSSELNVNALELEDSALYLCASSEARPENTEAFFGQGTRLTVV.

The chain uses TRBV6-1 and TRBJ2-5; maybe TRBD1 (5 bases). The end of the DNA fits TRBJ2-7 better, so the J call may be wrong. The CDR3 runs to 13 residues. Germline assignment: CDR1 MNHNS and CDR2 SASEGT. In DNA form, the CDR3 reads TGTGCCAGCGCAGTCGGACAAAACTACGAGCAGTACTTC. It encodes CASAVGQNYEQYF.

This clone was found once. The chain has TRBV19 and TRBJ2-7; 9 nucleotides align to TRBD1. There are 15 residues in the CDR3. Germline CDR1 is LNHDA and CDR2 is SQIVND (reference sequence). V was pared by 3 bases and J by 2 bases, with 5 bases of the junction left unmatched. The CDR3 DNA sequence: TGTGCCAGTAGTATCGGGACAGGGCCTACCTACGAGCAGTACTTC. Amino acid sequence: CASSIGTGPTYEQYF. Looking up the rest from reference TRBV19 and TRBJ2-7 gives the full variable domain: DGGITQSPKYLFRKEGQNVTLSCEQNLNHDAMYWYRQDPGQGLRLIYYSQIVNDFQKGDIAEGYSVSREKKESFPLTVTSAQKNPTAFYLCASSIGTGPTYEQYFGPGTRLTVT.

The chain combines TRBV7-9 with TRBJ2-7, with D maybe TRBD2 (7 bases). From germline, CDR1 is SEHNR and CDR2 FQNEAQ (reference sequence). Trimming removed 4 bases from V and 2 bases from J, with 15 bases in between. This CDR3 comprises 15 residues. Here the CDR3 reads CASSSLGGQTYEQYF. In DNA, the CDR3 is TGTGCCAGCAGCTCCCTCGGGGGGCAAACCTACGAGCAGTACTTC.

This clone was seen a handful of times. The DNA for the CDR3 is TGCGCCAGCAGCCAAGTATGGGGGGGCGACACTGAAGCTTTCTTT. Protein: CASSQVWGGDTEAFF. V gene TRBV4-1 combines with J gene TRBJ1-1; D perhaps matches TRBD1 (6 bases). Trimming cost V 1 base and J 3 bases, with 12 bases left between them. The germline CDR1 and CDR2 sequences are MGHRA and YSYEKL. The CDR3 totals 15 residues.

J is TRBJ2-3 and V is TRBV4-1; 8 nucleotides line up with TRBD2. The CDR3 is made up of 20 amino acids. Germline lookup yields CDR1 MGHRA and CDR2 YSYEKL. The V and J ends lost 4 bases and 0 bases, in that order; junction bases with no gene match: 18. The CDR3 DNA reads TGCGCCAGCAGCCCCTTCCCTCGGCTAGCGGGTATAACTAGCACAGATACGCAGTATTTT. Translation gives CASSPFPRLAGITSTDTQYF.

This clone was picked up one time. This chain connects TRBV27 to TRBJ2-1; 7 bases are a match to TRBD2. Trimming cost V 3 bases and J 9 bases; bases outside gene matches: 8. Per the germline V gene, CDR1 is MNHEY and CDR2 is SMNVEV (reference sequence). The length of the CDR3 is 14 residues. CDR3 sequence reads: CASSFGGTTGEQFF. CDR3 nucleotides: TGTGCCAGCAGTTTTGGGGGGACTACTGGTGAGCAGTTCTTC.

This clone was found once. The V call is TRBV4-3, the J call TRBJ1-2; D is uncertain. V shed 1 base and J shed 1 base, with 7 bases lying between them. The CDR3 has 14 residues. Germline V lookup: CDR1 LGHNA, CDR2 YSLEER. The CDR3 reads CASSQVVSNYGYTF. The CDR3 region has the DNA TGCGCCAGCAGCCAAGTGGTCAGTAACTATGGCTACACCTTC.

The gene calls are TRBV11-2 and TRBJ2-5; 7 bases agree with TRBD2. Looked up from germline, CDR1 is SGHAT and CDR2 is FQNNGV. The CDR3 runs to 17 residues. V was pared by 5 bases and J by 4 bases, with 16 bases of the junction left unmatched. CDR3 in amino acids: CASSERPWGGDRETQYF. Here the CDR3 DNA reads TGTGCCAGCAGCGAAAGGCCGTGGGGGGGGGACCGAGAGACCCAGTACTTC. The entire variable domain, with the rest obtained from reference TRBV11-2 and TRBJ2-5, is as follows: EAGVAQSPRYKIIEKRQSVAFWCNPISGHATLYWYQQILGQGPKLLIQFQNNGVVDDSQLPKDRFSAERLKGVDSTLKIQPAKLEDSAVYLCASSERPWGGDRETQYFGPGTRLLVL.

CDR3 region: CASSSRTGRNEQFF. The CDR3, as DNA: TGTGCCAGCAGTTCCCGGACAGGGAGGAATGAGCAGTTCTTC. The chain has TRBV27 and TRBJ2-1; 8 positions agree with TRBD1. CDR3 size: 14 residues. Germline V gene sequence: CDR1 MNHEY, CDR2 SMNVEV (reference sequence). The junction had 6 bases not matched to a gene; V was cut back by 4 bases and J by 7 bases.

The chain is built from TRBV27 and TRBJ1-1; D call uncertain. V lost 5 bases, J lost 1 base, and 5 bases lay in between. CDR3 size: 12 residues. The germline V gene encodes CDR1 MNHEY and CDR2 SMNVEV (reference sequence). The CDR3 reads CASSTQNTEAFF. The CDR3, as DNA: TGTGCCAGCAGTACACAGAACACTGAAGCTTTCTTT.

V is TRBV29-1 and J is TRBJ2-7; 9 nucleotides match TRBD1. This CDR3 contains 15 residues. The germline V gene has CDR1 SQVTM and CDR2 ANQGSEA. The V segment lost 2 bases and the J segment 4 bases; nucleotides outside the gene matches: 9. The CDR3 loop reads CSVETLTGGIYEQYF. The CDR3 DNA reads TGCAGCGTTGAAACCCTGACAGGGGGTATTTACGAGCAGTACTTC.

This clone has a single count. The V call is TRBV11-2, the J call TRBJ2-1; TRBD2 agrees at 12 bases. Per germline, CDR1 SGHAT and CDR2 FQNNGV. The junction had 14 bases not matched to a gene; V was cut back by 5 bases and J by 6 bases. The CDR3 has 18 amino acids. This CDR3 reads CASSMPTSGSGGGNEQFF. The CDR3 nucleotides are TGTGCCAGCAGCATGCCGACTAGCGGGAGCGGTGGGGGCAATGAGCAGTTCTTC. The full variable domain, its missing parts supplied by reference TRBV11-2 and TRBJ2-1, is EAGVAQSPRYKIIEKRQSVAFWCNPISGHATLYWYQQILGQGPKLLIQFQNNGVVDDSQLPKDRFSAERLKGVDSTLKIQPAKLEDSAVYLCASSMPTSGSGGGNEQFFGPGTRLTVL.

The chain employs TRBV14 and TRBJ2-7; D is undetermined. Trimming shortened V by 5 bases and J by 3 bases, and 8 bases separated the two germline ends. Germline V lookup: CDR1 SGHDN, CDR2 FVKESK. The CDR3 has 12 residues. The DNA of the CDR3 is TGTGCCAGCAGCGGTAGAGACTACGAGCAGTACTTC. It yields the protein CASSGRDYEQYF.

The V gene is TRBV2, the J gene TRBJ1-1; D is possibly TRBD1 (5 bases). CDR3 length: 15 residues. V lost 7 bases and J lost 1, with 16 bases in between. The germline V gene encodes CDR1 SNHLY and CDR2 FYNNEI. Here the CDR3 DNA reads TGTGCCAGCACTATAAGGGGAAGGGGGAACACTGAAGCTTTCTTT. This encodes CASTIRGRGNTEAFF. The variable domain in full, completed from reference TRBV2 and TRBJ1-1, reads EPEVTQTPSHQVTQMGQEVILRCVPISNHLYFYWYRQILGQKVEFLVSFYNNEISEKSEIFDDQFSVERPDGSNFTLKIRSTKLEDSAMYFCASTIRGRGNTEAFFGQGTRLTVV.

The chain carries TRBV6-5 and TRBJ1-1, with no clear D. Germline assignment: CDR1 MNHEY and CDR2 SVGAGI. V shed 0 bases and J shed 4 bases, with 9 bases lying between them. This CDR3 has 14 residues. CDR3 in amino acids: CASSYSGSFTEAFF. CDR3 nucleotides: TGTGCCAGCAGTTACTCGGGGAGTTTCACTGAAGCTTTCTTT.

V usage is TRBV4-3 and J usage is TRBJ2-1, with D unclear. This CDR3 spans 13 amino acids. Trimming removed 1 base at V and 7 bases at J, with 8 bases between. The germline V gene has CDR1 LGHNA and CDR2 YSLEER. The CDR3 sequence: CASSQAILNEQFF. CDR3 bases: TGCGCCAGCAGCCAAGCTATCCTGAATGAGCAGTTCTTC.

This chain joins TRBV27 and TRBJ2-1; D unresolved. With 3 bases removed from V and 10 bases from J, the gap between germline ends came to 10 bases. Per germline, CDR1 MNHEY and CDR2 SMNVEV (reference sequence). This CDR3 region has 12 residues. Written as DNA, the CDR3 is TGTGCCAGCAGTTTGCCGGGTCGGGAGCAGTTCTTC. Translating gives CASSLPGREQFF.

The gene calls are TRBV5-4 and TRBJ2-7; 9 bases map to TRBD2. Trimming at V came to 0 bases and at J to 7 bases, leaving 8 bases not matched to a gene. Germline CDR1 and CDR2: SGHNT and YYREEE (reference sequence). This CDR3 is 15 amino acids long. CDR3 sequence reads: CASSLVAGGLGEQYF. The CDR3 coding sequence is TGTGCCAGCAGCTTGGTGGCGGGGGGGCTAGGAGAGCAGTACTTC. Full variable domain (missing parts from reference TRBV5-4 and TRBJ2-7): ETGVTQSPTHLIKTRGQQVTLRCSSQSGHNTVSWYQQALGQGPQFIFQYYREEENGRGNFPPRFSGLQFPNYSSELNVNALELDDSALYLCASSLVAGGLGEQYFGPGTRLTVT.